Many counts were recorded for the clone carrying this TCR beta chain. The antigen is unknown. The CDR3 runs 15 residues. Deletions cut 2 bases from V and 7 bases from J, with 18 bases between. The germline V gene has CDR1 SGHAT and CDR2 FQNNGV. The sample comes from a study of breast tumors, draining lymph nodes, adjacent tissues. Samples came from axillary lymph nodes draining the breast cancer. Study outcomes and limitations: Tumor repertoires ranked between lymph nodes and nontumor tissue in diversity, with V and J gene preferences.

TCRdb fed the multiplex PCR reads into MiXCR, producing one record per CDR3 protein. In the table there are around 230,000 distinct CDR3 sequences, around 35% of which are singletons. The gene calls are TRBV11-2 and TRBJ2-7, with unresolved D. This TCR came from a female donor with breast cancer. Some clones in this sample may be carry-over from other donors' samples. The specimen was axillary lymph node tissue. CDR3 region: CASSLRPASVGEQYF. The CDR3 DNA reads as TGTGCCAGCAGCTTAAGGCCTGCCTCCGTAGGGGAGCAGTACTTC.